Presented here are 20 T cell receptor beta chains from one specimen sequenced in a study of blood T cell repertoires in COVID-19. Using immunoSEQ multiplex PCR, the repertoire was profiled, and TCRdb retains in-frame clones only, with some absent. Of 300,000 to 350,000 clones listed, about nine tenths are singletons. Specimen: peripheral blood. The receptor source for this set is a woman aged 60-75 years with COVID-19, enrolled during active disease.

The chain employs TRBV12-3 or TRBV12-4 and TRBJ1-1; D unclear. This CDR3 contains 11 residues. The V end was cut by 8 bases, the J end by 3 bases, with 7 bases between. The CDR3 protein is CASRAYTEAFF. The DNA for the CDR3 is TGTGCCAGCCGAGCGTACACTGAAGCTTTCTTT.

This chain connects TRBV7-6 to TRBJ1-4; D gene ambiguous. V was cut by 5 bases and J by 5 bases, with 18 bases left in between. Germline CDR1 reads SGHVS; CDR2 reads FNYEAQ. The CDR3 sequence is 16 residues long. Here the CDR3 DNA reads TGTGCCAGCAGCCAAGGACCGGGAGGACTCAATGAAAAACTGTTTTTT. Protein sequence: CASSQGPGGLNEKLFF.

The V call is TRBV10-1, the J call TRBJ2-5, with 7 bases lining up with TRBD1. V lost 3 bases, J lost 1 base, and 8 bases stayed unmatched. This CDR3 has 16 residues. The germline CDR1 and CDR2 sequences are WNHNN and SYGVQD (reference sequence). The CDR3 DNA reads TGCGCCAGCAGTGATAACAGGGGAAATGGCCAAGAGACCCAGTACTTC. Translated: CASSDNRGNGQETQYF.

The CDR3 nucleotides are TGCGCCAGCAGCTCCGACAGGGGGAGCTCCTACGAGCAGTACTTC. It codes for CASSSDRGSSYEQYF. The chain employs TRBV5-1 and TRBJ2-7, with 9 nucleotides matching TRBD1. This CDR3 region has 15 residues. The V gene's germline CDR1 is SGHRS and CDR2 YFSETQ. Losses at the gene ends were 3 bases for V and 0 bases for J; bases not matched to a gene: 4.

The chain carries TRBV5-1 and TRBJ2-2, with 8 bases matching TRBD1. The CDR3 spans 13 residues. Germline CDR1 reads SGHRS; CDR2 reads YFSETQ. Trimming took 5 bases from V and 8 from J; bases not matched to a gene: 5. Written as DNA, the CDR3 is TGCGCCAGCAGACGGACAGGGTCTGGGGAGCTGTTTTTT. Amino acids: CASRRTGSGELFF.

The chain links TRBV13 to TRBJ2-1; 11 bases align to TRBD2. The CDR3 runs 19 residues. Germline lookup yields CDR1 PRHDT and CDR2 FYEKMQ (reference sequence). V trimming: 5 bases; J trimming: 3 bases; junction bases outside the gene matches: 15. CDR3 sequence reads: CASSMRPMTSGDRYNEQFF. The CDR3 DNA is TGTGCCAGCAGCATGCGGCCCATGACTAGCGGGGACCGCTACAATGAGCAGTTCTTC. The complete variable domain, with remaining parts taken from reference TRBV13 and TRBJ2-1, reads AAGVIQSPRHLIKEKRETATLKCYPIPRHDTVYWYQQGPGQDPQFLISFYEKMQSDKGSIPDRFSAQQFSDYHSELNMSSLELGDSALYFCASSMRPMTSGDRYNEQFFGPGTRLTVL.

The chain has TRBV30 and TRBJ2-3, with a possible D match to TRBD1 (6 bases). CDR3 size: 15 residues. Germline V gene data show CDR1 as GTSNPN and CDR2 as SVGIG (reference sequence). Trimming removed 3 bases at V and 3 bases at J, with 16 bases between. The CDR3 DNA is TGTGCCTGGAGCTATAGCACAGGGATAACAGATACGCAGTATTTT. The encoded protein is CAWSYSTGITDTQYF.

This clone was observed once. The rearrangement joins TRBV7-9 to TRBJ2-1; weak D call: TRBD2 (6 bases). The germline CDR1 and CDR2 sequences are SEHNR and FQNEAQ (reference sequence). Trimming pared 1 base from V and 12 bases from J, leaving 13 bases between. CDR3 size: 13 residues. CDR3 sequence: CASSLGDSPAQFF. For the CDR3, the DNA is TGTGCCAGCAGCTTAGGGGACTCGCCCGCGCAGTTCTTC.

This chain's CDR3 is CASSGKETVTAEKLFF. The CDR3 DNA sequence: TGTGCCAGCAGTGGAAAGGAGACAGTTACCGCTGAAAAACTGTTTTTT. V is TRBV6-1 and J is TRBJ1-4; a possible D gene is TRBD1 (5 bases). Per germline, CDR1 MNHNS and CDR2 SASEGT. V lost 4 bases and J 7 bases, leaving 19 bases between the germline ends. CDR3 length: 16 residues.

This clone has a handful of counts. The V and J genes are TRBV5-6 and TRBJ1-6; D gene ambiguous. V dropped 2 bases and J dropped 6 bases, with 12 bases sitting between them. The CDR3 runs 15 residues. CDR1 is SGHDT and CDR2 is YYEEEE in the germline V gene. The CDR3 nucleotides read TGTGCCAGCAGCTTTAACCCAAACATTAATTCACCCCTCCACTTT. Translation gives CASSFNPNINSPLHF.

This clone was detected once. This sequence joins TRBV5-1 and TRBJ2-3; TRBD2 is a possible D gene (7 bases). The germline gives CDR1 SGHRS, CDR2 YFSETQ. The CDR3 is 14 residues long. V lost 4 bases and J lost 4, with 13 bases in between. In nucleotides, the CDR3 is TGCGCCAGCAGCCTAGGGGGGGCAGCAGATACGCAGTATTTT. As protein: CASSLGGAADTQYF.

This rearrangement joins TRBV9 to TRBJ1-2; TRBD1 agrees at 9 bases. The CDR3 covers 16 residues. The ends lost 1 base at V and 0 bases at J; junction bases unmatched: 4. CDR1 SGDLS and CDR2 YYNGEE come from the germline V gene. The CDR3 sequence: CASSVNHRGPNYGYTF. The DNA for the CDR3 is TGTGCCAGCAGCGTAAACCACAGGGGGCCTAACTATGGCTACACCTTC.

The rearrangement uses TRBV2 and TRBJ2-1; 12 bases agree with TRBD2. The junction had 8 bases not matched to a gene; V was cut back by 6 bases and J by 8 bases. Germline assignment: CDR1 SNHLY and CDR2 FYNNEI. The CDR3 consists of 15 residues. The chain's CDR3 is CASSDPSGGEDEQFF. CDR3 DNA: TGTGCCAGCAGCGACCCTAGCGGGGGGGAGGATGAGCAGTTCTTC.

This chain joins TRBV28 and TRBJ1-2; D gene ambiguous. There are 16 residues in the CDR3. V lost 4 bases and J 2 bases, leaving 17 bases between the germline ends. From germline, CDR1 is MDHEN and CDR2 SYDVKM. CDR3 DNA: TGTGCCAGCAGTTCTTTCGTAGGAACGGGGAACTATGGCTACACCTTC. Protein product: CASSSFVGTGNYGYTF.

The table lists this clone with a count of one. The V and J genes are TRBV5-6 and TRBJ1-2, with TRBD1 matching over 11 bases. This CDR3 region has 15 residues. Unmatched junction bases numbered 7, after V lost 2 bases and J lost 7 bases. Per the germline V gene, CDR1 is SGHDT and CDR2 is YYEEEE. CDR3 protein: CASSFRTGGAGGYTF. The DNA for the CDR3 is TGTGCCAGCAGCTTCAGGACAGGGGGCGCGGGTGGCTACACCTTC.

The chain joins TRBV5-6 to TRBJ2-7; 7 bases fit TRBD2. The CDR3 runs 15 residues. V lost 4 bases to trimming and J lost 6 bases; unmatched junction nucleotides: 13. Germline CDR1 and CDR2: SGHDT and YYEEEE. The CDR3 DNA sequence: TGTGCCAGCAGCATATTGGGAGGGGTGGTGGCCGAGCAGTACTTC. This gives the protein CASSILGGVVAEQYF.

The genes are TRBV6-1 and TRBJ1-6, with D possibly matching TRBD1 (5 bases). Trimming cost V 0 bases and J 10 bases, with 10 bases left between them. CDR3 length: 14 amino acids. Germline loops: CDR1 MNHNS, CDR2 SASEGT. The CDR3 DNA reads as TGTGCCAGCAGTGAAGCATCCCAGGGCTCACCCCTCCACTTT. Translating gives CASSEASQGSPLHF.

The V and J genes are TRBV5-1 and TRBJ2-5, with 11 bases matching TRBD2. The CDR3 contains 17 residues. Germline CDR1 is SGHRS and CDR2 is YFSETQ. J was trimmed by 7 bases and V by 2 bases; bases with no gene match: 13. CDR3 in DNA: TGCGCCAGCAGCTTATCTGCCGGGACTAGCGGCGTTTGGACCCAGTACTTC. Residues: CASSLSAGTSGVWTQYF. Based on the CDR3 plus reference TRBV5-1 and TRBJ2-5, the full variable domain is KAGVTQTPRYLIKTRGQQVTLSCSPISGHRSVSWYQQTPGQGLQFLFEYFSETQRNKGNFPGRFSGRQFSNSRSEMNVSTLELGDSALYLCASSLSAGTSGVWTQYFGPGTRLLVL.

This chain joins TRBV10-3 and TRBJ2-1, with TRBD1 matching over 10 bases. CDR1 and CDR2 from the germline V gene are ENHRY and SYGVKD. The CDR3 extends over 15 amino acids. With V trimmed by 4 bases and J by 9 bases, 9 bases remained unmatched. The CDR3, as DNA: TGTGCCATCAGTGTTACGGGACAGGGGTATGGTGAGCAGTTCTTC. It codes for CAISVTGQGYGEQFF.

The table lists this clone with a few counts. V is TRBV6-5 and J is TRBJ1-5; no clear D gene. Trimming removed 6 bases from V and 4 bases from J, with 10 bases in between. This CDR3 comprises 13 residues. CDR1 is MNHEY, CDR2 SVGAGI, per germline. DNA for the CDR3: TGTGCCAGCAGCGAGGTACTTAATCAGCCCCAGCATTTT. Translating it yields CASSEVLNQPQHF.